A single sample gave rise to the 10 T cell receptor beta chains below, sequenced in a study of siplizumab effects on memory and regulatory T cells. Produced via immunoSEQ multiplex PCR; TCRdb's table is partial and in-frame only. The sample carries 97,000 or so clones, around nine tenths recorded once. Sequenced: CD4+ T cells sorted from blood. These receptors all come from a human donor in good health.

CDR3 sequence: CASSEEGTGVNGYTF. CDR3 coding DNA: TGTGCCAGCAGTGAAGAGGGGACAGGGGTAAATGGCTACACCTTC. The rearrangement joins TRBV6-1 to TRBJ1-2; the match to TRBD1 covers 10 bases. V lost 1 base to trimming and J lost 6 bases; unmatched junction nucleotides: 5. Germline CDR1 is MNHNS and CDR2 is SASEGT. The CDR3 runs 15 residues.

This rearrangement joins TRBV18 to TRBJ1-4, with D uncertain. The V gene lost 2 bases and the J gene lost 0 bases, with 10 bases spanning the gap. The germline CDR1 and CDR2 sequences are KGHSH and LQKENI. The CDR3 length is 16 residues. For the CDR3, the DNA is TGTGCCAGCTCACCAGGGCACCGGGCAACTAATGAAAAACTGTTTTTT. It translates to CASSPGHRATNEKLFF.

This chain connects TRBV5-8 to TRBJ1-5; D is possibly TRBD1 (6 bases). CDR1 SGHTS and CDR2 YDEGEE come from the germline V gene. The length of the CDR3 is 19 residues. Trimming pared 1 base from V and 2 bases from J, leaving 22 bases between. CDR3 region: CASSLRGGRGFGGNQPQHF. As DNA, the CDR3 is TGTGCCAGCAGCTTGAGAGGGGGAAGAGGGTTTGGAGGCAATCAGCCCCAGCATTTT.

The V call is TRBV14, the J call TRBJ2-3; unclear D gene. Per the germline V gene, CDR1 is SGHDN and CDR2 is FVKESK. V was cut by 2 bases and J by 6 bases, with 9 bases left in between. This CDR3 spans 13 amino acids. The CDR3 loop reads CASSQNTADTQYF. CDR3 DNA sequence: TGTGCCAGCAGCCAAAACACTGCGGATACGCAGTATTTT.

Only a few counts were recorded for this clone. CDR3 sequence: CASSQTLGGASGYTF. The CDR3 nucleotides are TGTGCCAGCAGCCAGACCCTGGGGGGGGCCTCTGGCTACACCTTC. The chain links TRBV14 to TRBJ1-2, with D possibly being TRBD1 (6 bases). The germline V gene has CDR1 SGHDN and CDR2 FVKESK. V lost 3 bases, J lost 7 bases, and 18 bases lay in between. The CDR3 loop spans 15 amino acids.

J is TRBJ2-3 and V is TRBV4-1; D ambiguous. Germline CDR1 reads MGHRA; CDR2 reads YSYEKL. This CDR3 is 13 amino acids long. Trimming shortened V by 3 bases and J by 2 bases, and 6 bases separated the two germline ends. The CDR3 sequence is CASSQGFTDTQYF. The CDR3, as DNA: TGCGCCAGCAGCCAGGGATTCACAGATACGCAGTATTTT.

J is TRBJ2-2 and V is TRBV11-2, with TRBD2 identical over 8 bases. The germline V gene has CDR1 SGHAT and CDR2 FQNNGV. CDR3 length equals 16 residues. V lost 5 bases to trimming and J lost 3 bases; unmatched junction nucleotides: 8. The CDR3: CASSQNGRADTGELFF. The CDR3 DNA is TGTGCCAGCAGCCAGAACGGGAGGGCAGACACCGGGGAGCTGTTTTTT.

The chain recombines TRBV18 with TRBJ2-7, with 7 bases matching TRBD1. The CDR3 is made up of 15 amino acids. Trimming removed 5 bases from V and 7 bases from J; junction bases left unmatched: 14. Germline V lookup: CDR1 KGHSH, CDR2 LQKENI. The CDR3 nucleotides are TGTGCCAGCTCAATCCAGACAGGGATAGTGCGGGAGCAGTACTTC. Amino acid sequence: CASSIQTGIVREQYF.

This sequence joins TRBV18 and TRBJ1-5; 7 nucleotides align to TRBD1. The length of the CDR3 is 19 residues. Trimming removed 6 bases from V and 1 base from J; junction bases left unmatched: 18. Germline CDR1 is KGHSH and CDR2 is LQKENI. The DNA for the CDR3 is TGTGCCAGCTCGCACCAGGTGCGGCAGGGGGGGATGAGCAATCAGCCCCAGCATTTT. This translates into CASSHQVRQGGMSNQPQHF.

The chain recombines TRBV28 with TRBJ2-3, with TRBD2 matching 8 bases. V lost 8 bases, J lost 4 bases, and 11 bases stayed unmatched. The V gene's germline CDR1 is MDHEN and CDR2 SYDVKM. This CDR3 comprises 15 residues. CDR3 sequence (DNA): TGTGCCAGCGGCAGCGGGGGATCGGGAGCAGATACGCAGTATTTT. This sequence encodes CASGSGGSGADTQYF.